This TCR beta chain appears in the sequencing data of a study of T cell changes during pregnancy in multiple sclerosis. Looked up from germline, CDR1 is SGHKS and CDR2 is YYEKEE (reference sequence). V lost 4 bases, J lost 6 bases, and 13 bases lay in between. The CDR3 runs to 14 residues. This table comes from immunoSEQ multiplex PCR, and its TCRdb copy is limited to in-frame clones, with some not included. The top ten clones hold over 0.65% of a sample with 38,000 or so clones, more than 75% of them seen once. This specimen was CD4+ T cells from peripheral blood mononuclear cells, taken in the second trimester of pregnancy. The chain combines TRBV5-5 with TRBJ1-4; possibly TRBD1 for D (5 bases). The sequence was obtained from a female donor in good health, enrolled as a control in a pregnancy study. The DNA for the CDR3 is TGTGCCAGCAGCACTACAGGTGTCGATGAAAAACTGTTTTTT. Amino acid sequence: CASSTTGVDEKLFF.